This TCR beta chain comes out of a study of T cells after yellow fever vaccination. This clonotype was picked up many times. TCRdb processed the 5' RACE reads anew with MiXCR; each CDR3 protein has one entry. The sample records over 130,000 distinct CDR3 sequences, 7.7% being singletons. This CDR3 comprises 13 residues. CDR1 and CDR2 from the germline V gene are DFQATT and SNEGSKA (reference sequence). Trimming removed 7 bases from V and 2 bases from J, with 14 bases in between. The chain joins TRBV20-1 to TRBJ2-5; maybe TRBD1 (6 bases). This clonotype originated in a man between 25 and 39 years old who received the YFV17D yellow fever vaccine. The sample here was CD4+ T cells sorted from PBMCs, taken 5 days after the yellow fever booster vaccination. The CDR3, as DNA: TGCAGTGGCTTGGACAGTGTACAAGAGACCCAGTACTTC. Translation: CSGLDSVQETQYF.